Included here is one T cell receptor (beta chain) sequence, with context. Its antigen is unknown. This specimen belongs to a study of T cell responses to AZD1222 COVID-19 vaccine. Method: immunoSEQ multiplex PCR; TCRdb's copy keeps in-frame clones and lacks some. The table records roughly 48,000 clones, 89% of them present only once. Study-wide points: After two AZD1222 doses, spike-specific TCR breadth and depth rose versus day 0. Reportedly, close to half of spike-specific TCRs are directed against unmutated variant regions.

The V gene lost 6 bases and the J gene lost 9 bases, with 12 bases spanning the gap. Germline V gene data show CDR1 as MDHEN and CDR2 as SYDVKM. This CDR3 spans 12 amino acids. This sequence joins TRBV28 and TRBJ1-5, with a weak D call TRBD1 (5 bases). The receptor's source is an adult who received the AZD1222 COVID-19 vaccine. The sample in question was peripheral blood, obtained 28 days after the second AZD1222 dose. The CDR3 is CASSRGRGPQHF. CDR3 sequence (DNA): TGTGCCAGCAGCCGGGGGAGGGGGCCCCAGCATTTT.